There are a few counts of the clone carrying this T cell receptor beta chain. Its antigen is undetermined. It was with 60 Vbeta and 13 Jbeta primers that the PCR ran. The repertoire was sequenced with immunoSEQ multiplex PCR; TCRdb's copy has only in-frame clones and lacks some. The top ten clones hold 5.4% of a sample with 110,000 or so clones, over 65% of them seen once. The data originate from a study of cytomegalovirus exposure and HLA in healthy donors. Study-level results: Some segments of the V type, notably TRBV6-2 and TRBV6-3, were excluded as indistinguishable.

V was trimmed by 6 bases and J by 2 bases, leaving 8 bases between them. Germline CDR1 reads MNHNY; CDR2 reads SVGAGI (reference sequence). This CDR3 has 12 residues. This clonotype was sampled from a woman aged 25 to 45 in good health and CMV-seropositive. The V gene is TRBV6-6, the J gene TRBJ2-7; D ambiguous. Sequencing was carried out using PBMCs. The CDR3 sequence is CASSITAYEQYF. CDR3 DNA: TGTGCCAGCAGCATTACAGCCTACGAGCAGTACTTC.